This TCR beta chain was identified in a study of shared clonotypes between healthy human individuals. Sequencing used immunoSEQ multiplex PCR; TCRdb keeps in-frame clones, though not all of them. This sample has some 980,000 clones, with 60% to 85% found just once. CDR1 SGHRS and CDR2 YFSETQ come from the germline V gene. V lost 3 bases to trimming and J lost 8 bases; unmatched junction nucleotides: 5. The CDR3 contains 14 residues. This sequence originates from a man younger than 35 in good health. Sequencing was carried out using memory CD4+ T cells sorted from blood. Subset denoted: CD45RA-negative fraction. The genes are TRBV5-1 and TRBJ1-4; TRBD1 aligns across 9 bases. CDR3 DNA sequence: TGCGCCAGCAGCTCGGGACAGGGTGAGGAAAAACTGTTTTTT. This sequence encodes CASSSGQGEEKLFF.